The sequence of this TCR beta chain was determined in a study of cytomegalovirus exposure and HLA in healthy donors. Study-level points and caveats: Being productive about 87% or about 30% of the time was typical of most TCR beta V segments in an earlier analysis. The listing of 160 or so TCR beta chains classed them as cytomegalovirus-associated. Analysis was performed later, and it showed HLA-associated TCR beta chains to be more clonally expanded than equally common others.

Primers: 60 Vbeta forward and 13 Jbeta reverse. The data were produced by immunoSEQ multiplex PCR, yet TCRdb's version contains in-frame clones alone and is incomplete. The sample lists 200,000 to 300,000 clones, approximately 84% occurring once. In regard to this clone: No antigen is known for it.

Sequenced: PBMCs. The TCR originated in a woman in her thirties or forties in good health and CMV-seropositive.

CDR3 sequence: CASRDPSGRQPQHF. DNA for the CDR3: TGTGCCAGCAGGGACCCAAGTGGGAGACAGCCCCAGCATTTT. This chain joins TRBV6-1 and TRBJ1-5; D remains unclear. The V gene lost 6 bases and the J gene lost 7 bases, with 16 bases spanning the gap. The CDR3 sequence is 14 residues long. The germline CDR1 and CDR2 sequences are MNHNS and SASEGT.